A selection of T cell receptor beta chains follows, all from one sample in a study of blood T cell repertoires in COVID-19. The data were produced by immunoSEQ multiplex PCR, yet TCRdb's version contains in-frame clones alone and is incomplete. The sample has fewer than 300,000 clones; about nine tenths are singletons. The source material was peripheral blood. The origin of the receptors is a woman aged 25 to 39 with COVID-19, enrolled during active disease. Each CDR3 is given with its conserved first and last residue. D genes are given only for firm matches. Only part of the rows carry a size: once, few, many, or a class if the clone is expanded.

DNA | CDR3 | J | D | size | V
TGTGCCTGGAGTGGTCTGGCGACTAGCGCAATCTACGAGCAGTACTTC | CAWSGLATSAIYEQYF | TRBJ2-7 | TRBD2 | . | TRBV30
TGCAGCGTTGAAGGGACAGGGCCTGAAGCTTTCTTT | CSVEGTGPEAFF | TRBJ1-1 | TRBD1 | . | TRBV29-1
TGTGCCAGCAGTGTCGGACAGGGGTTTACTGAAGCTTTCTTT | CASSVGQGFTEAFF | TRBJ1-1 | TRBD1 | . | TRBV27
TGTGCCAGCAGCGGAAGGACAGGGTTGAATGCTTTCTTT | CASSGRTGLNAFF | TRBJ1-1 | TRBD1 | once | TRBV9
TGTGCCAGCAGCCAAGGGGGCTTTACTGAAGCTTTCTTT | CASSQGGFTEAFF | TRBJ1-1 | . | . | TRBV3-1/TRBV3-2
TGTGCCAGCAGTTTATTTGGGAGCGGCTCCTACAATGAGCAGTTCTTC | CASSLFGSGSYNEQFF | TRBJ2-1 | . | . | TRBV28
TGTGCCAGTAGTATTGGGACAAGGGCCGGGAACACTGAAGCTTTCTTT | CASSIGTRAGNTEAFF | TRBJ1-1 | . | . | TRBV19
TGTGCCAGCAGTTTTACAGGGGGCAGTAATTCACCCCTCCACTTT | CASSFTGGSNSPLHF | TRBJ1-6 | TRBD1 | . | TRBV7-9
TGTGCCAGCAGCATCCGATACAGGGGAGGTAATGAAAAACTGTTTTTT | CASSIRYRGGNEKLFF | TRBJ1-4 | TRBD1 | . | TRBV13
TGTGCCAGCAGCCCTGGACTAGCGGGAAACGAGCAGTACTTC | CASSPGLAGNEQYF | TRBJ2-7 | TRBD2 | . | TRBV4-2
TGCGCCAGCAGCTTGAACAGGGGGTACGAGCAGTACTTC | CASSLNRGYEQYF | TRBJ2-7 | TRBD1 | . | TRBV5-1
TGTGCCATCAGTGTAAAGGACAGGGACTACGAGCAGTACTTC | CAISVKDRDYEQYF | TRBJ2-7 | TRBD1 | . | TRBV10-3
TGTGCCACCACAGGGCAGGGATTCTATGGCTACACCTTC | CATTGQGFYGYTF | TRBJ1-2 | . | once | TRBV6-6
TGCGCCAGCAGCCCCCTGGGGGGAACCTACGAGCAGTACTTC | CASSPLGGTYEQYF | TRBJ2-7 | . | . | TRBV5-1
TGTGCCAGCATGCCCTCGTGGGAGCAAGAGACCCAGTACTTC | CASMPSWEQETQYF | TRBJ2-5 | . | . | TRBV2
TGTGCCAGCAGTGAAGCGGGAGACGGGTCCTACGAGCAGTACTTC | CASSEAGDGSYEQYF | TRBJ2-7 | . | . | TRBV6-1
TGTGCCTGGAGTATGGGCAGGGACTATGGCTACACCTTC | CAWSMGRDYGYTF | TRBJ1-2 | . | . | TRBV30
TGTGCCAGCAGCAAATTGGGACAGGGTACTGAAGCTTTCTTT | CASSKLGQGTEAFF | TRBJ1-1 | TRBD1 | . | TRBV9
TGTGCCAGCAGTAGGACAGGTGAAGCTTTCTTT | CASSRTGEAFF | TRBJ1-1 | TRBD1 | . | TRBV6-5
TGTGCCAGCAGCTTAGGACTAGCGGGAGATTACGAGCAGTACTTC | CASSLGLAGDYEQYF | TRBJ2-7 | TRBD2 | . | TRBV11-2
TGTGCCAGCAGCCAGACCCAGCGGGCCTCCTACGAGCAGTACTTC | CASSQTQRASYEQYF | TRBJ2-7 | . | . | TRBV3-1/TRBV3-2
TGCAGCCGAGGCCGCGGGAACGAGCAGTACTTC | CSRGRGNEQYF | TRBJ2-7 | . | . | TRBV29-1
TGTGCCGGACAGGGAGACAGCTATGGCTACACCTTC | CAGQGDSYGYTF | TRBJ1-2 | TRBD1 | . | TRBV7-9
TGTGCCAGCAGCCCGGAGACAGGGGGCTACACTGAAGCTTTCTTT | CASSPETGGYTEAFF | TRBJ1-1 | TRBD1 | once | TRBV5-5